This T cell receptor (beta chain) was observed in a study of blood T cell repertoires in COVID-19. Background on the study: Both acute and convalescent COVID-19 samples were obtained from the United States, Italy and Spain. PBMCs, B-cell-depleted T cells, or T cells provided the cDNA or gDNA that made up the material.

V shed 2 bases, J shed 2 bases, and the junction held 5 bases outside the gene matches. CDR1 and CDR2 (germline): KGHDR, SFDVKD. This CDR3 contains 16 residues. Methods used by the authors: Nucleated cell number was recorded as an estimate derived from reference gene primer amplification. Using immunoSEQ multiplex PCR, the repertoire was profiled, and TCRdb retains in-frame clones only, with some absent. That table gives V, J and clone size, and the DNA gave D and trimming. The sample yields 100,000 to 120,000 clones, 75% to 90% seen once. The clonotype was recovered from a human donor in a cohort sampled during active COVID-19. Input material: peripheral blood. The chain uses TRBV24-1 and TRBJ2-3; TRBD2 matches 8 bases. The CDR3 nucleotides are TGTGCCACCAGTGATTCTGCGGGGGGCTTCACAGATACGCAGTATTTT. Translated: CATSDSAGGFTDTQYF.